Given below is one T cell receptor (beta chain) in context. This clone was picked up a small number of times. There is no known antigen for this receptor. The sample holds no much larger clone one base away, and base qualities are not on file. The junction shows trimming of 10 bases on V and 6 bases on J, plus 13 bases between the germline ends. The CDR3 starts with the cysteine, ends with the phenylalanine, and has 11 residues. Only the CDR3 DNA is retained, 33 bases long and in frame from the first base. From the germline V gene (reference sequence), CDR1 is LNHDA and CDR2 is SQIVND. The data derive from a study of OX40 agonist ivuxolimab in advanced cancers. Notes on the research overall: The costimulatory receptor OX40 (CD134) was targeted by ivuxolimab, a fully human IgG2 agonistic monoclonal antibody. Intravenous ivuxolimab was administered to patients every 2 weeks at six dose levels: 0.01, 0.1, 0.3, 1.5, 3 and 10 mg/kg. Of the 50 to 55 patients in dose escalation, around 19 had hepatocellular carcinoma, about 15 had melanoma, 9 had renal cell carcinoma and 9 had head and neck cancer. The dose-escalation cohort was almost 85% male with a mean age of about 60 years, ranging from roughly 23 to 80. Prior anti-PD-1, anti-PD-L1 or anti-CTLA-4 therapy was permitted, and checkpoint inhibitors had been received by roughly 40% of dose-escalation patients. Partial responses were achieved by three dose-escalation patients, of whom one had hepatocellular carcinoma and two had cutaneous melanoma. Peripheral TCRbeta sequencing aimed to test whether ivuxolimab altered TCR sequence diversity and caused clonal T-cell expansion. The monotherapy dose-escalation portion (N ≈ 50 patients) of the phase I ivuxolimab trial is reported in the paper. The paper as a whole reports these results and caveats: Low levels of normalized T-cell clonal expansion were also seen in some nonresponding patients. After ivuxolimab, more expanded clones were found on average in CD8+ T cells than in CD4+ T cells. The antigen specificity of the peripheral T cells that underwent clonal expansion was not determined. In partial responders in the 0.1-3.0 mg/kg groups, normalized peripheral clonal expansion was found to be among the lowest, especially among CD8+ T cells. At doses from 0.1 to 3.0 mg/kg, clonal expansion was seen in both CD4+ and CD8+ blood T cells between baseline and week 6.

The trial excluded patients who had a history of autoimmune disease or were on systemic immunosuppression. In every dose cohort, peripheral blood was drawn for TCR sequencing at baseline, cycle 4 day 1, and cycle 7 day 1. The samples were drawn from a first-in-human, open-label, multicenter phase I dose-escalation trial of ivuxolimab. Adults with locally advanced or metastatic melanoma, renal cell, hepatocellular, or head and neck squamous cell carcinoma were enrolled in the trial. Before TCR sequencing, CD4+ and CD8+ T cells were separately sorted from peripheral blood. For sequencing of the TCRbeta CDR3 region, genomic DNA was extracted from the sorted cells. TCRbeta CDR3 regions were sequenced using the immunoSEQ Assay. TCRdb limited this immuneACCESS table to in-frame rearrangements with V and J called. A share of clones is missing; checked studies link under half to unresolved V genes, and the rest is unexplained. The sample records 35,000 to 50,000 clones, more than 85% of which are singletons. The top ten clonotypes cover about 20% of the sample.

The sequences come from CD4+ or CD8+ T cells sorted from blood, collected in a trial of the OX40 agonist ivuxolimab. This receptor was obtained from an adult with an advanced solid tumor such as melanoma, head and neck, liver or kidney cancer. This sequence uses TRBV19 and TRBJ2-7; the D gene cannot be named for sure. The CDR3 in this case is CATEDSGEQYF. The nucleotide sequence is TGTGCCACTGAGGATAGTGGCGAGCAGTACTTC. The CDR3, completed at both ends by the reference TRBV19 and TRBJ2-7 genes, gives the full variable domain DGGITQSPKYLFRKEGQNVTLSCEQNLNHDAMYWYRQDPGQGLRLIYYSQIVNDFQKGDIAEGYSVSREKKESFPLTVTSAQKNPTAFYLCATEDSGEQYFGPGTRLTVT.